The 26 T cell receptor beta chains below all came from one sample that was sequenced in a study of T cells in Graves' hyperthyroidism and ophthalmopathy. TCR beta CDR3 regions were amplified from RNA. Carried out on the TCR CDR3, a first-round RT-PCR used the HTBI primer set. TCRdb processed the multiplex PCR reads anew with MiXCR; each CDR3 protein has one entry. The sample lists 300,000 to 350,000 distinct CDR3 sequences; 18% were seen once. Specimen: blood. The receptors were gathered from a middle-aged woman with Graves' ophthalmopathy.

This clonotype was seen many times. V is TRBV4-1 and J is TRBJ2-7; TRBD1 matches 10 bases. The CDR3 is 19 amino acids. The germline V gene has CDR1 MGHRA and CDR2 YSYEKL. Trimming cost V 0 bases and J 5 bases; bases outside gene matches: 16. DNA for the CDR3: TGCGCCAGCAGCCAAGATCTCTCGGGGTTGGGACAGGGGTTCGACGAGCAGTACTTC. Amino acid sequence: CASSQDLSGLGQGFDEQYF.

The gene calls are TRBV5-4 and TRBJ1-1; the D is unclear. Germline loops: CDR1 SGHNT, CDR2 YYREEE (reference sequence). The V end was cut by 1 base, the J end by 0 bases, with 7 bases between. The CDR3 consists of 14 residues. Here the CDR3 DNA reads TGTGCCAGCAGCTTGAGAAATATGAACACTGAAGCTTTCTTT. It specifies CASSLRNMNTEAFF. Full variable domain (remainder filled in from reference TRBV5-4 and TRBJ1-1): ETGVTQSPTHLIKTRGQQVTLRCSSQSGHNTVSWYQQALGQGPQFIFQYYREEENGRGNFPPRFSGLQFPNYSSELNVNALELDDSALYLCASSLRNMNTEAFFGQGTRLTVV.

This clonotype was counted a few times. This sequence joins TRBV4-3 and TRBJ2-2; TRBD2 aligns across 8 bases. The CDR3 is 14 residues long. Germline V gives CDR1 LGHNA, CDR2 YSLEER. V dropped 4 bases and J dropped 8; count of bases not matched to a gene: 6. The CDR3 loop reads CASSRGTGGGELFF. The CDR3 coding sequence is TGCGCCAGCAGCCGAGGGACGGGAGGGGGGGAGCTGTTTTTT.

This clonotype occurred many times. V and J are TRBV25-1 and TRBJ2-5; TRBD1 is a possible D gene (6 bases). CDR1 is MGHDK, CDR2 SYGVNS, per germline. V gave up 3 bases and J gave up 1 base, with 12 bases separating them. The CDR3 runs to 15 residues. The CDR3 region is CASSDDRTAQETQYF. In DNA form, the CDR3 reads TGTGCCAGCAGTGACGACAGGACAGCCCAAGAGACCCAGTACTTC.

This clonotype was detected many times. V usage is TRBV20-1 and J usage is TRBJ2-7; D is possibly TRBD1 (6 bases). Germline assignment: CDR1 DFQATT and CDR2 SNEGSKA (reference sequence). This CDR3 spans 15 amino acids. V was trimmed by 2 bases and J by 3 bases, leaving 17 bases between them. The CDR3 DNA is TGCAGTGCTAGACCAAACAGGGTTATCATCTACGAGCAGTACTTC. Residues: CSARPNRVIIYEQYF.

The sample holds many counts of this clonotype. This chain connects TRBV6-2 or TRBV6-3 to TRBJ2-7, with a tentative D call TRBD1 (5 bases). Germline CDR1 and CDR2: MNHEY and SVGEGT. The CDR3 spans 16 residues. The V end was cut by 0 bases, the J end by 0 bases, with 12 bases between. The CDR3 spells CASSYSGRMSSYEQYF. The CDR3 coding sequence is TGTGCCAGCAGTTACTCGGGGCGTATGAGCTCCTACGAGCAGTACTTC.

The chain is built from TRBV20-1 and TRBJ2-7, with TRBD2 matching 11 bases. The CDR3 loop spans 15 amino acids. Germline assignment: CDR1 DFQATT and CDR2 SNEGSKA (reference sequence). The V segment lost 5 bases and the J segment 6 bases; nucleotides outside the gene matches: 12. The CDR3 nucleotides read TGCAGTGCTCGCGCTTTACTAGCGGGAGTGACCGAGCAGTACTTC. Its translation: CSARALLAGVTEQYF.

This clonotype was detected ten times or more. The chain uses TRBV7-2 and TRBJ1-1; D is perhaps TRBD1 (6 bases). The V end lost 3 bases, the J end lost 5 bases, and 19 bases lay between the germline ends. Looked up from germline, CDR1 is SGHTA and CDR2 is FQGNSA. This CDR3 has 16 amino acids. CDR3 sequence (DNA): TGTGCCAGCAGCTTTGCCACAGGGAGGGTGGGGACTGAAGCTTTCTTT. This codes for CASSFATGRVGTEAFF.

This chain links TRBV20-1 with TRBJ1-2; D is ambiguous. The CDR3 has 15 residues. Trimming stripped 6 bases from V and 1 base from J, with 18 bases between. The V gene's germline CDR1 is DFQATT and CDR2 SNEGSKA (reference sequence). The CDR3 loop reads CSAPSGRINNYGYTF. For the CDR3, the DNA is TGCAGTGCACCTAGCGGCCGGATAAATAACTATGGCTACACCTTC.

At least ten counts were recorded for this clonotype. This sequence joins TRBV30 and TRBJ2-7; 7 bases line up with TRBD1. The CDR3 extends over 12 amino acids. V dropped 2 bases and J dropped 3; count of bases not matched to a gene: 1. The germline gives CDR1 GTSNPN, CDR2 SVGIG (reference sequence). The CDR3 region has the DNA TGTGCCTGGAGTAGGACAGGCTACGAGCAGTACTTC. This codes for CAWSRTGYEQYF.

This clonotype was seen ten or more times. This chain links TRBV7-2 with TRBJ2-5; 7 bases are shared with TRBD1. This CDR3 has 14 amino acids. CDR1 and CDR2 from the germline V gene are SGHTA and FQGNSA. V gave up 5 bases and J gave up 4 bases; unmatched junction bases: 7. The chain's CDR3 is CASSGTGTVETQYF. The CDR3 nucleotides are TGTGCCAGCAGCGGAACCGGGACAGTAGAGACCCAGTACTTC.

This clonotype was seen repeatedly, ten times or more. The chain combines TRBV7-9 with TRBJ2-7; 7 bases match TRBD1. Germline assignment: CDR1 SEHNR and CDR2 FQNEAQ (reference sequence). Trimming at V came to 4 bases and at J to 3 bases, leaving 9 bases not matched to a gene. The CDR3 loop spans 15 amino acids. The CDR3 region has the DNA TGTGCCAGCAGCTCTCGGACAGGAGCTCTCTACGAGCAGTACTTC. The encoded protein is CASSSRTGALYEQYF. The full variable domain, completed using reference TRBV7-9 and TRBJ2-7, is DTGVSQNPRHKITKRGQNVTFRCDPISEHNRLYWYRQTLGQGPEFLTYFQNEAQLEKSRLLSDRFSAERPKGSFSTLEIQRTEQGDSAMYLCASSSRTGALYEQYFGPGTRLTVT.

The sample holds many counts of this clonotype. The V and J genes are TRBV11-2 and TRBJ2-7; D not certain. The V end lost 2 bases, the J end lost 4 bases, and 15 bases lay between the germline ends. The CDR3 totals 15 residues. Germline V CDR1 and CDR2: SGHAT, FQNNGV. The CDR3 loop is CASSLTDPIAYEQYF. The DNA for the CDR3 is TGTGCCAGCAGCTTAACTGACCCAATAGCTTACGAGCAGTACTTC.

The J gene is TRBJ2-7, the V gene TRBV4-1; TRBD2 aligns across 8 bases. J was trimmed by 0 bases and V by 1 base; bases with no gene match: 8. Germline V CDR1 and CDR2: MGHRA, YSYEKL. The CDR3 contains 17 residues. CDR3 amino acids: CASSQVKLAVISYEQYF. The CDR3 region has the DNA TGCGCCAGCAGCCAAGTGAAACTAGCGGTTATCTCCTACGAGCAGTACTTC.

This clonotype was picked up a small number of times. V gene TRBV7-6 combines with J gene TRBJ2-5; TRBD1 might be the D (5 bases). The germline V gene has CDR1 SGHVS and CDR2 FNYEAQ. V gave up 3 bases and J gave up 9 bases, with 14 bases separating them. The CDR3 contains 13 residues. CDR3 bases: TGTGCCAGCAGCTTTACCAGGGCTGGGTCCCAGTACTTC. It encodes CASSFTRAGSQYF.

The chain recombines TRBV20-1 with TRBJ1-3; TRBD1 might be the D (5 bases). V gave up 5 bases and J gave up 4 bases, with 12 bases separating them. Per germline, CDR1 DFQATT and CDR2 SNEGSKA (reference sequence). This CDR3 has 13 amino acids. The CDR3 DNA is TGCAGTGCTCAGGCCGGGGGAGGAAACACCATATATTTT. Protein sequence: CSAQAGGGNTIYF.

Turning to this clonotype: At one boundary the junction diverges from the germline segment, which might be a read error. The rearrangement links TRBV18 to TRBJ1-2; possible D gene TRBD1, 6 bases. The CDR3 extends over 13 amino acids. In germline, CDR1 is KGHSH, CDR2 LQKENI. The CDR3 is CASLPGQLYGYTF. CDR3 DNA sequence: TGTGCCAGCTTACCAGGACAGCTGTATGGCTACACCTTC.

The chain uses TRBV6-2 or TRBV6-3 and TRBJ1-2; the D is unclear. V was shortened by 6 bases and J by 6 bases, with 17 bases between the two germline ends. The CDR3 runs to 14 residues. Germline CDR1 MNHEY, CDR2 SVGEGT. The CDR3 here is CASSWTLRGDGYTF. The CDR3 DNA sequence: TGTGCCAGCAGCTGGACCCTTCGGGGTGATGGCTACACCTTC.

This chain uses TRBV27 with TRBJ1-2, with unresolved D. The CDR3 has 13 amino acids. Germline V gene data show CDR1 as MNHEY and CDR2 as SMNVEV (reference sequence). V shed 3 bases and J shed 3 bases, with 8 bases lying between them. Written as DNA, the CDR3 is TGTGCCAGCAGTTTCAGTAGGGACTATGGCTACACCTTC. Translation gives CASSFSRDYGYTF.

The chain uses TRBV11-2 and TRBJ1-5, with 9 bases fitting TRBD1. Germline values: CDR1 SGHAT, CDR2 FQNNGV. This CDR3 is built from 15 residues. V lost 0 bases to trimming and J lost 6 bases; unmatched junction nucleotides: 3. This CDR3 is CASSLDTGGFQPQHF. The DNA for the CDR3 is TGTGCCAGCAGCTTAGATACAGGGGGCTTTCAGCCCCAGCATTTT.

This clonotype was counted only a few times. The rearrangement uses TRBV9 and TRBJ1-1; possibly TRBD1 for D (6 bases). Germline CDR1 is SGDLS and CDR2 is YYNGEE. The length of the CDR3 is 15 residues. V was cut by 4 bases and J by 0 bases, with 13 bases left in between. As DNA, the CDR3 is TGTGCCAGCAGCTCAGAGACAGGTTTGAACACTGAAGCTTTCTTT. Protein: CASSSETGLNTEAFF.

This clonotype was counted many times. This chain connects TRBV10-3 to TRBJ2-5; 7 nucleotides align to TRBD2. This CDR3 comprises 13 residues. Trimming cost V 10 bases and J 0 bases; bases outside gene matches: 5. Germline CDR1 reads ENHRY; CDR2 reads SYGVKD. CDR3 residues: CATLGTNQETQYF. The CDR3 nucleotides read TGTGCCACCCTCGGGACTAACCAAGAGACCCAGTACTTC.

Many counts were recorded for this clonotype. The genes are TRBV12-3 or TRBV12-4 and TRBJ2-7, with 8 bases that match TRBD1. V was clipped by 4 bases and J by 0 bases; unmatched bases: 5. CDR3 length: 15 amino acids. CDR3 in DNA: TGTGCCAGCAGTTCGGACAGGGAAAGCTCCTACGAGCAGTACTTC. Translating it yields CASSSDRESSYEQYF.

This clonotype was counted ten times or more. The chain combines TRBV6-5 with TRBJ1-2; D is undetermined. The CDR3 contains 13 residues. Germline values: CDR1 MNHEY, CDR2 SVGAGI. V lost 6 bases to trimming and J lost 3 bases, with 11 bases between them. CDR3 nucleotide sequence: TGTGCCAGCAGGTTCCGGGAGGACTATGGCTACACCTTC. Protein: CASRFREDYGYTF.

The V and J genes are TRBV29-1 and TRBJ1-2; D remains ambiguous. Germline V CDR1 and CDR2: SQVTM, ANQGSEA. Between the trimmed V and J ends, which lost 2 bases and 8 bases, there was a span of 12 bases. The CDR3 runs 12 residues. The CDR3 loop is CSVERSPYGYTF. CDR3 DNA: TGCAGCGTTGAAAGGTCCCCTTACGGCTACACCTTC.

V gene TRBV7-8 combines with J gene TRBJ2-2, with D possibly matching TRBD2 (5 bases). The CDR3 totals 15 residues. Germline V gives CDR1 SGHVS, CDR2 FQNEAQ. V lost 6 bases, J lost 3 bases, and 14 bases lay in between. The CDR3 sequence is CASRPSGGYTGELFF. The CDR3 DNA is TGTGCCAGCAGACCAAGCGGAGGTTACACCGGGGAGCTGTTTTTT.